In its sample, the clone carrying this TCR beta chain was seen a few times. Its target is not known. Patients included in sequencing had previously demonstrated CD8+CD57+ cell expansion by flow cytometry. The data stem from a study of CD8+CD57+ T cells in acquired aplastic anemia. For the study at large: The DNA of sorted CD4+ and CD8+ cells averaged 3.2 ug. Study findings and constraints: Controls did not differ significantly from patients in CD8+ Simpson's diversity.

Profiles of TCR beta VDJ and CDR3 were generated from a genomic DNA template. TCRdb redid the calling of the reads with MiXCR, one entry per CDR3 protein. The top ten hold around 3.2% of the sample, which has 150,000 to 200,000 distinct CDR3 sequences, roughly 50% seen once. This sequence was found in a human donor with aplastic anemia. The material sequenced was sorted CD4+, CD8+, or CD8+CD57+ T cells (not recorded which) from PBMCs.

CDR3 sequence: CSFLEDYGYTF. CDR3 DNA: TGCAGCTTTTTGGAGGACTATGGCTACACCTTC. V is TRBV29-1 and J is TRBJ1-2; no clear D gene. Germline assignment: CDR1 SQVTM and CDR2 ANQGSEA. This CDR3 has 11 amino acids. V shed 8 bases and J shed 3 bases, with 10 bases lying between them. Together with reference TRBV29-1 and TRBJ1-2, the CDR3 gives the full variable domain: SAVISQKPSRDICQRGTSLTIQCQVDSQVTMMFWYRQQPGQSLTLIATANQGSEATYESGFVIDKFPISRPNLTFSTLTVSNMSPEDSSIYLCSFLEDYGYTFGSGTRLTVV.